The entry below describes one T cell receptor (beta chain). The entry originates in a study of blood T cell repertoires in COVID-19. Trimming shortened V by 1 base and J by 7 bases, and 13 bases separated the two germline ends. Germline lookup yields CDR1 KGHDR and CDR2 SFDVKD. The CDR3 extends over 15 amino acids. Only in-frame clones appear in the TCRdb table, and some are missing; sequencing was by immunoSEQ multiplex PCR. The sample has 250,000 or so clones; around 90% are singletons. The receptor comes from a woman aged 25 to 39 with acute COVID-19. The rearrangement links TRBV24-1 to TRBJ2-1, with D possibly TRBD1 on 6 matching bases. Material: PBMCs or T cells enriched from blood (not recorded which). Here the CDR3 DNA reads TGTGCCACCAGTGATTTTGGGGGCTCGCGGAATGAGCAGTTCTTC. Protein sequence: CATSDFGGSRNEQFF.